Below are 7 T cell receptor beta chains sequenced from a single sample in a study of T cells in Graves' hyperthyroidism and ophthalmopathy. Amplified regions were TCR beta CDR3 sequences from RNA transcripts. A first-round RT-PCR of the TCR CDR3 used the HTBI primer set. MiXCR was run by TCRdb on the multiplex PCR reads, yielding one entry per CDR3 protein. The table includes fewer than 650,000 distinct CDR3 sequences, roughly 15% detected once. The sequencing input was blood. Receptor source: a woman aged 35 to 49 with Graves' hyperthyroidism.

The chain links TRBV6-1 to TRBJ2-3, with TRBD1 as a possible D gene (6 bases). V lost 7 bases and J 2 bases, leaving 13 bases between the germline ends. Germline V gene data show CDR1 as MNHNS and CDR2 as SASEGT. The CDR3 is 14 residues long. The CDR3 here is CASTRGGTTDTQYF. DNA of the CDR3: TGTGCCAGCACCCGAGGGGGTACCACAGATACGCAGTATTTT.

V is TRBV2 and J is TRBJ2-7; tentatively, D is TRBD1 or TRBD2 (5 bases each). Trimming left V 2 bases short and J 4 bases short, with 15 bases between. CDR1 and CDR2 from the germline V gene are SNHLY and FYNNEI. This CDR3 comprises 15 residues. CDR3: CASSESAGTLYEQYF. In DNA, the CDR3 is TGTGCCAGCAGTGAATCTGCAGGGACCCTTTACGAGCAGTACTTC.

This clonotype appeared many times. The J gene is TRBJ2-3, the V gene TRBV7-9; 12 bases are a match to TRBD2. Losses at the gene ends were 4 bases for V and 4 bases for J; bases not matched to a gene: 6. Germline assignment: CDR1 SEHNR and CDR2 FQNEAQ (reference sequence). The CDR3 is made up of 16 amino acids. The CDR3 protein is CASSSLAGGPADTQYF. The CDR3 region has the DNA TGTGCCAGCAGCTCGCTAGCGGGAGGGCCCGCAGATACGCAGTATTTT. The whole variable domain, filled in from reference TRBV7-9 and TRBJ2-3, reads DTGVSQNPRHKITKRGQNVTFRCDPISEHNRLYWYRQTLGQGPEFLTYFQNEAQLEKSRLLSDRFSAERPKGSFSTLEIQRTEQGDSAMYLCASSSLAGGPADTQYFGPGTRLTVL.

At least ten counts were recorded for this clonotype. The CDR3 region has the DNA TGTGCCAGCAGTGAGCAAAGTCTCTCTGGAAACACCATATATTTT. This gives the protein CASSEQSLSGNTIYF. The chain combines TRBV2 with TRBJ1-3; D unclear. The CDR3 spans 15 residues. Per germline, CDR1 SNHLY and CDR2 FYNNEI. V gave up 3 bases and J gave up 0 bases, with 9 bases separating them.

The chain combines TRBV14 with TRBJ1-1; tentative D call: TRBD1 (5 bases). This CDR3 spans 15 amino acids. Trimming cost V 3 bases and J 0 bases, with 11 bases left between them. Germline-derived CDR1 and CDR2 are SGHDN and FVKESK. The CDR3 DNA reads as TGTGCCAGCAGCCAGCAAAGGGGAATGAACACTGAAGCTTTCTTT. As protein: CASSQQRGMNTEAFF.

The chain is built from TRBV19 and TRBJ2-5; unclear D gene. The CDR3 is made up of 14 amino acids. Trimming took 3 bases from V and 1 from J, leaving 9 bases between them. CDR1 is LNHDA and CDR2 is SQIVND in the germline V gene (reference sequence). CDR3 loop: CASSIGQTQETQYF. The CDR3 DNA sequence: TGTGCCAGTAGTATCGGGCAGACCCAAGAGACCCAGTACTTC.

This clonotype was seen ten or more times. The chain links TRBV30 to TRBJ2-5; unclear D gene. V dropped 2 bases and J dropped 4 bases, with 11 bases sitting between them. In germline, CDR1 is GTSNPN, CDR2 SVGIG (reference sequence). The CDR3 length is 13 residues. CDR3 nucleotide sequence: TGTGCCTGGAGTAGGAGACAATTAGAGACCCAGTACTTC. Translating gives CAWSRRQLETQYF. Variable domain in full (rest from reference TRBV30 and TRBJ2-5): SQTIHQWPATLVQPVGSPLSLECTVEGTSNPNLYWYRQAAGRGLQLLFYSVGIGQISSEVPQNLSASRPQDRQFILSSKKLLLSDSGFYLCAWSRRQLETQYFGPGTRLLVL.